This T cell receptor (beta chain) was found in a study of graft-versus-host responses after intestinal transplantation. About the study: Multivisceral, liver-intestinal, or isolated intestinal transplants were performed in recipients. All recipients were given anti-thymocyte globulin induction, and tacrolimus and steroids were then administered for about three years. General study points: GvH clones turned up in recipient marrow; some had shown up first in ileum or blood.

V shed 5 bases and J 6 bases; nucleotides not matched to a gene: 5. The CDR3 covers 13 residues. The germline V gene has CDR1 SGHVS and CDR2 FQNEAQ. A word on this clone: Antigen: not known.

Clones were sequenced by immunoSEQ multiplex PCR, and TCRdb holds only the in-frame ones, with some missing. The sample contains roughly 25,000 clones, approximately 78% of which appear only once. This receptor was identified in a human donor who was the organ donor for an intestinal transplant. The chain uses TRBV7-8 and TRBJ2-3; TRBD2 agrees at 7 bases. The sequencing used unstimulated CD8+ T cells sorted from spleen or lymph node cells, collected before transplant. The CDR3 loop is CASSEEGGDTQYF. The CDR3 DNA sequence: TGTGCCAGCAGCGAAGAGGGAGGGGATACGCAGTATTTT. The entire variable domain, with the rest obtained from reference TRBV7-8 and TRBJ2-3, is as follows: GAGVSQSPRYKVAKRGQDVALRCDPISGHVSLFWYQQALGQGPEFLTYFQNEAQLDKSGLPSDRFFAERPEGSVSTLKIQRTQQEDSAVYLCASSEEGGDTQYFGPGTRLTVL.